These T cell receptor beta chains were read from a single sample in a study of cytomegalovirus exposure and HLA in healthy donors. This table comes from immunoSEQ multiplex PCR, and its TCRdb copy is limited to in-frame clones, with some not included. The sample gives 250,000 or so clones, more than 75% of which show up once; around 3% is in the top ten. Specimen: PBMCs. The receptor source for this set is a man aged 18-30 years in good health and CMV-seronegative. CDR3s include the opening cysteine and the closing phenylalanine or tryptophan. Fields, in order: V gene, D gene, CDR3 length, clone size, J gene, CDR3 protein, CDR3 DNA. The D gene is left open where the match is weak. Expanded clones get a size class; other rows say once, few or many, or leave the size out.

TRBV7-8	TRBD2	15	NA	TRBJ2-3	CASSPFSGISDTQYF	TGTGCCAGCAGCCCGTTTAGCGGGATATCAGATACGCAGTATTTT
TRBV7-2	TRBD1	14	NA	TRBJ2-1	CASKAGQGSYEQFF	TGTGCCAGTAAAGCGGGACAGGGAAGTTATGAGCAGTTCTTC
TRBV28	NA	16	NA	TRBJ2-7	CASSPGWLGRTYEQYF	TGTGCCAGCAGTCCTGGTTGGCTAGGAAGGACCTACGAGCAGTACTTC
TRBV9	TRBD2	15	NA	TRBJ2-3	CASSWRGEGTDTQYF	TGTGCCAGCAGCTGGCGGGGGGAGGGCACAGATACGCAGTATTTT
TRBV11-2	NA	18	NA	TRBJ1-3	CASSLAKTQFLSGNTIYF	TGTGCCAGCAGCTTAGCCAAAACACAGTTTCTTTCTGGAAACACCATATATTTT
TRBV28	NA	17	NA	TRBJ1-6	CASSNPSMSSYNSPLHF	TGTGCCAGCAGCAACCCGTCGATGAGCTCCTATAATTCACCCCTCCACTTT
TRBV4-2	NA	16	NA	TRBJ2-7	CASSQDGEGAAYEQYF	TGTGCCAGCAGCCAAGATGGCGAAGGGGCCGCCTACGAGCAGTACTTC
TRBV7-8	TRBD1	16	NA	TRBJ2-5	CASSPLNRGSGETQYF	TGTGCCAGCAGCCCCCTCAACAGGGGGTCTGGAGAGACCCAGTACTTC
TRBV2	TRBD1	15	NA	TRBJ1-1	CASSEAGGAFTEAFF	TGTGCCAGCAGTGAAGCAGGGGGCGCATTTACTGAAGCTTTCTTT
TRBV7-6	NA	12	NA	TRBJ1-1	CASSFSGNEAFF	TGTGCCAGCAGCTTCTCAGGGAATGAAGCTTTCTTT
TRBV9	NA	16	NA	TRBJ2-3	CASSVADSRTTDTQYF	TGTGCCAGCAGCGTAGCCGACAGTCGGACCACAGATACGCAGTATTTT
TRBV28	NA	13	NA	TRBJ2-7	CASSRAGAYEQYF	TGTGCCAGCAGCCGGGCAGGGGCCTACGAGCAGTACTTC
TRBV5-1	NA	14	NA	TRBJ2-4	CASSPGAAKNIQYF	TGCGCCAGCAGCCCAGGGGCGGCCAAAAACATTCAGTACTTC
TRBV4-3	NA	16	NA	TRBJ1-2	CASSQDPDRANYGYTF	TGCGCCAGCAGCCAAGATCCTGACAGAGCTAACTATGGCTACACCTTC
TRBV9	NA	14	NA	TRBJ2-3	CASSVAIGRDTQYF	TGTGCCAGCAGCGTAGCGATAGGGAGAGATACGCAGTATTTT
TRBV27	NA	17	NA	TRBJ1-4	CASSRITGKSTNEKLFF	TGTGCCAGCAGTCGAATCACAGGGAAATCAACTAATGAAAAACTGTTTTTT
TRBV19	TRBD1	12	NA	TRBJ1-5	CASRDRGQPQHF	TGTGCCAGTAGGGACAGGGGTCAGCCCCAGCATTTT
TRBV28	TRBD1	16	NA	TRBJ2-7	CASSSPGTGSIYEQYF	TGTGCCAGCAGTTCCCCCGGGACAGGTTCCATCTACGAGCAGTACTTC
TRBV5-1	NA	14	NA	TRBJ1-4	CASSPAGINEKLFF	TGCGCCAGCAGCCCCGCGGGGATTAATGAAAAACTGTTTTTT
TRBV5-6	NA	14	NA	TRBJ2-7	CASSRDNLMGEQYF	TGTGCCAGCAGCAGGGACAATCTTATGGGCGAGCAGTACTTC
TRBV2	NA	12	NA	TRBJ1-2	CASSGGGRGYTF	TGTGCCAGCTCCGGGGGAGGGAGGGGCTACACCTTC
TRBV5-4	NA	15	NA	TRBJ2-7	CASSYSRTDPYEQYF	TGTGCCAGCAGCTATTCGAGGACAGATCCTTACGAGCAGTACTTC
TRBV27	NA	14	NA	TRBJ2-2	CASSFLAGTGELFF	TGTGCCAGCAGTTTTCTAGCTGGCACCGGGGAGCTGTTTTTT
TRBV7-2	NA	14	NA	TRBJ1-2	CASSLGGGGSGYTF	TGTGCCAGCAGCTTAGGTGGGGGGGGCAGTGGCTACACCTTC
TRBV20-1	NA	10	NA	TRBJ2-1	CSASREEQFF	TGCAGTGCTAGTCGGGAAGAGCAGTTCTTC
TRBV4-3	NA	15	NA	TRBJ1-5	CASSQDRGSNQPQHF	TGCGCCAGCAGCCAAGACAGGGGCAGCAATCAGCCCCAGCATTTT
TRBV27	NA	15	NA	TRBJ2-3	CASSLPNSGTDTQYF	TGTGCCAGCAGTCTCCCCAACTCAGGGACAGATACGCAGTATTTT
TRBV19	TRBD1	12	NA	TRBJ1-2	CAAKQGAGGYTF	TGTGCCGCGAAACAGGGGGCGGGTGGCTACACCTTC
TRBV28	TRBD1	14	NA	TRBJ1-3	CASSFDRVGNTIYF	TGTGCCAGCAGTTTCGACAGGGTCGGAAACACCATATATTTT
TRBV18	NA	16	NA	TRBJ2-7	CASSPQAHLTAYEQYF	TGTGCCAGCTCACCCCAGGCCCACCTTACCGCCTACGAGCAGTACTTC
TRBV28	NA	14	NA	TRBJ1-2	CASSPTGDAYGYTF	TGTGCCAGCAGCCCGACAGGAGATGCCTATGGCTACACCTTC
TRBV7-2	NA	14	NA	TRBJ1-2	CASSLAGVGNGYTF	TGTGCCAGCAGCTTAGCAGGGGTTGGGAACGGCTACACCTTC
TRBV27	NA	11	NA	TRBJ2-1	CASDMGGEQFF	TGTGCCAGCGACATGGGGGGTGAGCAGTTCTTC
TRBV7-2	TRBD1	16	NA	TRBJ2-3	CASSGVTGGLTDTQYF	TGTGCCAGCAGCGGCGTGACAGGGGGCCTCACAGATACGCAGTATTTT
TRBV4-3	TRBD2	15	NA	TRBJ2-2	CASSLSGRNTGELFF	TGCGCCAGCAGCCTTAGCGGGAGGAATACCGGGGAGCTGTTTTTT
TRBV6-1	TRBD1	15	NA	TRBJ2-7	CASSDYRGPFYEQYF	TGTGCCAGCAGTGATTACAGGGGTCCGTTCTACGAGCAGTACTTC
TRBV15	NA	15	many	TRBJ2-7	CATSRDKVPSGEQYF	TGTGCCACCAGCAGAGACAAGGTCCCCTCAGGCGAGCAGTACTTC